These 27 T cell receptor beta chains originate from one sample sequenced in a study of T cell changes during pregnancy in multiple sclerosis. Produced via immunoSEQ multiplex PCR; TCRdb's table is partial and in-frame only. The sample lists 35,000 or so clones; about 91% were seen once. The source was CD4+ T cells from peripheral blood mononuclear cells, collected after pregnancy. Every receptor here comes from a female donor with multiple sclerosis, enrolled in a pregnancy study.

V is TRBV5-1 and J is TRBJ2-7; D may be TRBD1 (5 bases). The V end was cut by 5 bases, the J end by 5 bases, with 14 bases between. The germline CDR1 and CDR2 sequences are SGHRS and YFSETQ. This CDR3 is built from 13 residues. The CDR3 nucleotides are TGCGCCAGCAGGTATGGGGCGATCGACGAGCAGTACTTC. It codes for CASRYGAIDEQYF.

This rearrangement joins TRBV5-4 to TRBJ2-3, with D possibly being TRBD2 (5 bases). The CDR3 is made up of 14 amino acids. V was cut by 3 bases and J by 6 bases, with 14 bases left in between. Looked up from germline, CDR1 is SGHNT and CDR2 is YYREEE (reference sequence). For the CDR3, the DNA is TGTGCCAGCAGCTCTGAGGGTCCCATTGATACGCAGTATTTT. It translates to CASSSEGPIDTQYF. Together with reference TRBV5-4 and TRBJ2-3, the CDR3 gives the full variable domain: ETGVTQSPTHLIKTRGQQVTLRCSSQSGHNTVSWYQQALGQGPQFIFQYYREEENGRGNFPPRFSGLQFPNYSSELNVNALELDDSALYLCASSSEGPIDTQYFGPGTRLTVL.

This chain uses TRBV7-3 with TRBJ2-1; 9 nucleotides align to TRBD2. The CDR3 has 15 amino acids. V dropped 5 bases and J dropped 4; count of bases not matched to a gene: 6. CDR1 SGHTA and CDR2 FQGTGA come from the germline V gene. For the CDR3, the DNA is TGTGCCAGCAGCGCAGGGCGGGGGGGGTACAATGAGCAGTTCTTC. Translated, it gives CASSAGRGGYNEQFF.

The chain links TRBV19 to TRBJ2-2; 9 bases map to TRBD1. The CDR3 length is 17 residues. CDR1 is LNHDA and CDR2 is SQIVND in the germline V gene (reference sequence). The ends lost 3 bases at V and 5 bases at J; junction bases unmatched: 10. This chain's CDR3 is CASSILVGTGQTGELFF. The CDR3, as DNA: TGTGCCAGTAGTATCCTCGTGGGGACAGGGCAAACCGGGGAGCTGTTTTTT.

V gene TRBV6-6 combines with J gene TRBJ2-7; 12 bases agree with TRBD2. Trimming cost V 5 bases and J 3 bases; bases outside gene matches: 2. Germline V gene sequence: CDR1 MNHNY, CDR2 SVGAGI (reference sequence). The CDR3 loop spans 14 amino acids. The CDR3 sequence: CASSQTSGSYEQYF. The CDR3 coding sequence is TGTGCCAGCAGTCAGACTAGCGGGAGCTACGAGCAGTACTTC.

The chain uses TRBV7-2 and TRBJ2-7, with a weak D call TRBD2 (6 bases). The CDR3 has 12 amino acids. Trimming left V 10 bases short and J 4 bases short, with 14 bases between. Germline lookup yields CDR1 SGHTA and CDR2 FQGNSA. For the CDR3, the DNA is TGTGCCACTTCTCGGGACTCGTACGAGCAGTACTTC. This translates into CATSRDSYEQYF. Full variable domain (remainder filled in from reference TRBV7-2 and TRBJ2-7): GAGVSQSPSNKVTEKGKDVELRCDPISGHTALYWYRQSLGQGLEFLIYFQGNSAPDKSGLPSDRFSAERTGGSVSTLTIQRTQQEDSAVYLCATSRDSYEQYFGPGTRLTVT.

This clone was seen a single time. Because the CDR3's place on the DNA is in doubt, the DNA is left out and the CDR3 is given as listed by TCRdb. The chain couples TRBV29-1 to TRBJ1-6; the table's D call TRBD1 went unverified against the DNA. The CDR3 region is 11 residues in length, termini included. Per germline, CDR1 SQVTM and CDR2 ANQGSEA. The CDR3 here is CSVAEGTGVHF.

The gene calls are TRBV18 and TRBJ1-1; possible D gene TRBD1, 5 bases. The CDR3 is made up of 11 amino acids. Trimming shortened V by 8 bases and J by 2 bases, and 6 bases separated the two germline ends. Per germline, CDR1 KGHSH and CDR2 LQKENI. For the CDR3, the DNA is TGTGCCAGCCGGACAAACACTGAAGCTTTCTTT. It is translated as CASRTNTEAFF.

This clone has more than one count but fewer than ten. Other DNA sequences in the sample encode the same CDR3. The chain carries TRBV18 and TRBJ2-2; tentatively, D is TRBD1 (5 bases). Looked up from germline, CDR1 is KGHSH and CDR2 is LQKENI. V was clipped by 3 bases and J by 1 base, with 6 bases between them. The CDR3 length is 14 residues. CDR3 residues: CASSPGQNTGELFF. The DNA for the CDR3 is TGTGCCAGCTCACCCGGACAGAACACCGGGGAGCTGTTTTTT.

The V call is TRBV5-1, the J call TRBJ2-1; possibly TRBD2 for D (5 bases). V was trimmed by 2 bases and J by 0 bases, leaving 12 bases between them. The CDR3 is 16 residues long. Germline CDR1 and CDR2: SGHRS and YFSETQ. The CDR3, as DNA: TGCGCCAGCAGCTTTCGGACTGTAGGCTCCTACAATGAGCAGTTCTTC. Translated: CASSFRTVGSYNEQFF. Based on the CDR3 plus reference TRBV5-1 and TRBJ2-1, the full variable domain is KAGVTQTPRYLIKTRGQQVTLSCSPISGHRSVSWYQQTPGQGLQFLFEYFSETQRNKGNFPGRFSGRQFSNSRSEMNVSTLELGDSALYLCASSFRTVGSYNEQFFGPGTRLTVL.

The rearrangement joins TRBV28 to TRBJ1-4; tentatively, D is TRBD1 (6 bases). Germline V gene lookup returns CDR1 MDHEN and CDR2 SYDVKM. Trimming pared 7 bases from V and 7 bases from J, leaving 16 bases between. CDR3 length equals 14 residues. DNA for the CDR3: TGTGCCAGCAACATGGGGGGGGCTGCTGAAAAACTGTTTTTT. It translates to CASNMGGAAEKLFF.

The rearrangement links TRBV5-1 to TRBJ1-2, with a possible D match to TRBD1 (5 bases). Trimming stripped 4 bases from V and 8 bases from J, with 21 bases between. Per germline, CDR1 SGHRS and CDR2 YFSETQ. The CDR3 is 15 amino acids. The DNA of the CDR3 is TGCGCCAGCAGCCCCCGGGACTTTCATCCACGGGGCTACACCTTC. Translated: CASSPRDFHPRGYTF.

This chain joins TRBV2 and TRBJ1-3, with 10 nucleotides matching TRBD1. The germline V gene encodes CDR1 SNHLY and CDR2 FYNNEI. The CDR3 spans 15 residues. V lost 10 bases, J lost 0 bases, and 6 bases stayed unmatched. Written as DNA, the CDR3 is TGTGCCAACCTAAGGGACAGGGGCTCTGGAAACACCATATATTTT. Its protein is CANLRDRGSGNTIYF. The full variable domain, with the rest looked up from reference TRBV2 and TRBJ1-3, is EPEVTQTPSHQVTQMGQEVILRCVPISNHLYFYWYRQILGQKVEFLVSFYNNEISEKSEIFDDQFSVERPDGSNFTLKIRSTKLEDSAMYFCANLRDRGSGNTIYFGEGSWLTVV.

Worth noting for this clone: The same CDR3 is also encoded by other DNA sequences in this sample. This rearrangement joins TRBV2 to TRBJ1-3; D is possibly TRBD1 (5 bases). The V end lost 3 bases, the J end lost 14 bases, and 11 bases lay between the germline ends. This CDR3 comprises 11 residues. CDR1 SNHLY and CDR2 FYNNEI come from the germline V gene. CDR3 protein: CASSEKQALYF. The CDR3 DNA follows: TGTGCCAGCAGTGAGAAACAGGCCTTATATTTT.

The chain links TRBV5-1 to TRBJ2-7; the match to TRBD2 covers 11 bases. CDR1 and CDR2 (germline): SGHRS, YFSETQ. Trimming cost V 0 bases and J 5 bases; bases outside gene matches: 10. The CDR3 extends over 17 amino acids. The CDR3 DNA is TGCGCCAGCAGCTTGGTCATCGGGACTAGCGGTTCAAACGAGCAGTACTTC. Translating it yields CASSLVIGTSGSNEQYF.

This chain joins TRBV6-1 and TRBJ1-1, with D possibly TRBD1 on 5 matching bases. The V gene's germline CDR1 is MNHNS and CDR2 SASEGT. Trimming pared 5 bases from V and 2 bases from J, leaving 9 bases between. The CDR3 is made up of 13 amino acids. In DNA, the CDR3 is TGTGCCAGCAGTCCCCAGGGTAACACTGAAGCTTTCTTT. Translation: CASSPQGNTEAFF.

In DNA form, the CDR3 reads TGTGCCTGGAGTGGGCGAGGGGGAAGTCAGCCCCAGCATTTT. Amino acid sequence: CAWSGRGGSQPQHF. The J gene is TRBJ1-5, the V gene TRBV30; weak D call: TRBD1 (6 bases). V was trimmed by 1 base and J by 6 bases, leaving 13 bases between them. CDR1 is GTSNPN and CDR2 is SVGIG in the germline V gene (reference sequence). CDR3 length equals 14 residues.

The V call is TRBV30, the J call TRBJ1-2; TRBD1 matches at 8 bases. V shed 5 bases and J 5 bases; nucleotides not matched to a gene: 1. Germline V lookup: CDR1 GTSNPN, CDR2 SVGIG (reference sequence). This CDR3 has 11 residues. The CDR3: CAWGQGYGYTF. CDR3 DNA sequence: TGTGCCTGGGGACAGGGTTATGGCTACACCTTC. Full variable domain (remainder filled in from reference TRBV30 and TRBJ1-2): SQTIHQWPATLVQPVGSPLSLECTVEGTSNPNLYWYRQAAGRGLQLLFYSVGIGQISSEVPQNLSASRPQDRQFILSSKKLLLSDSGFYLCAWGQGYGYTFGSGTRLTVV.

The chain couples TRBV5-1 to TRBJ2-2; D is perhaps TRBD1 (6 bases). CDR1 is SGHRS and CDR2 is YFSETQ in the germline V gene. The V and J ends lost 3 bases and 4 bases respectively, with 10 bases between them. This CDR3 is 14 amino acids long. The CDR3 protein is CASSSQTGTGELFF. The DNA for the CDR3 is TGCGCCAGCAGCTCCCAGACAGGCACCGGGGAGCTGTTTTTT.

The J gene is TRBJ2-1, the V gene TRBV18; 14 bases agree with TRBD2. This CDR3 comprises 18 residues. Trimming removed 3 bases from V and 4 bases from J; junction bases left unmatched: 8. Per germline, CDR1 KGHSH and CDR2 LQKENI. DNA for the CDR3: TGTGCCAGCTCACCTTCCGGACTAGCGGGAGGTTCGTACAATGAGCAGTTCTTC. Translating it yields CASSPSGLAGGSYNEQFF.

This chain links TRBV4-2 with TRBJ1-4, with a tentative D call TRBD1 (5 bases). CDR1 is LGHNA and CDR2 is YNFKEQ in the germline V gene. CDR3 size: 10 residues. Trimming stripped 11 bases from V and 7 bases from J, with 8 bases between. CDR3 coding DNA: TGTGCCGCAGGGCTTGAAAAACTGTTTTTT. Translating it yields CAAGLEKLFF.

V and J are TRBV28 and TRBJ2-5; weak D call: TRBD1 (5 bases). Germline CDR1 and CDR2: MDHEN and SYDVKM. Between the trimmed V and J ends, which lost 1 base and 1 base, there was a span of 7 bases. The CDR3 length is 14 residues. The CDR3: CASSLSRAQETQYF. In DNA form, the CDR3 reads TGTGCCAGCAGTTTATCCAGGGCCCAAGAGACCCAGTACTTC.

The rearrangement links TRBV7-9 to TRBJ2-7; 9 bases map to TRBD1. V was pared by 4 bases and J by 1 base, with 2 bases of the junction left unmatched. The CDR3 consists of 14 residues. Germline assignment: CDR1 SEHNR and CDR2 FQNEAQ (reference sequence). The CDR3 DNA is TGTGCCAGCAGCTGGGACAGGGAATCCTACGAGCAGTACTTC. It translates to CASSWDRESYEQYF.

The chain uses TRBV5-4 and TRBJ2-3; 7 bases align to TRBD1. The CDR3 covers 18 residues. With V trimmed by 2 bases and J by 2 bases, 14 bases remained unmatched. Per germline, CDR1 SGHNT and CDR2 YYREEE (reference sequence). The CDR3 sequence: CASSFILGGQRPTDTQYF. The CDR3 DNA follows: TGTGCCAGCAGCTTTATCTTAGGGGGACAGAGACCCACAGATACGCAGTATTTT.

The rearrangement uses TRBV6-6 and TRBJ2-7, with no clear D. Germline V CDR1 and CDR2: MNHNY, SVGAGI (reference sequence). The germline V and J ends were trimmed by 6 bases and 4 bases, with 22 bases remaining between them. The CDR3 runs to 16 residues. The CDR3 DNA reads TGTGCCAGCAGCCAATCTAGAAGGATCCAGCTGTACGAGCAGTACTTC. Amino acids: CASSQSRRIQLYEQYF.

This clone was found a few times. The genes are TRBV2 and TRBJ1-4, with 7 bases that match TRBD1. Germline V lookup: CDR1 SNHLY, CDR2 FYNNEI. V shed 10 bases, J shed 0 bases, and the junction held 8 bases outside the gene matches. The CDR3 is made up of 15 amino acids. The CDR3, as DNA: TGTGCCACACAAAGGACAGGAGCAACTAATGAAAAACTGTTTTTT. Translated: CATQRTGATNEKLFF.

The gene calls are TRBV12-5 and TRBJ1-1, with a possible D match to TRBD1 (6 bases). The CDR3 is 15 residues long. Per the germline V gene, CDR1 is LGHNT and CDR2 is FRNRAP. Between the trimmed V and J ends, which lost 0 bases and 3 bases, there was a span of 11 bases. For the CDR3, the DNA is TGTGCTAGTGGTTTGGTAAAGGGGGGGGACACTGAAGCTTTCTTT. Residues: CASGLVKGGDTEAFF.